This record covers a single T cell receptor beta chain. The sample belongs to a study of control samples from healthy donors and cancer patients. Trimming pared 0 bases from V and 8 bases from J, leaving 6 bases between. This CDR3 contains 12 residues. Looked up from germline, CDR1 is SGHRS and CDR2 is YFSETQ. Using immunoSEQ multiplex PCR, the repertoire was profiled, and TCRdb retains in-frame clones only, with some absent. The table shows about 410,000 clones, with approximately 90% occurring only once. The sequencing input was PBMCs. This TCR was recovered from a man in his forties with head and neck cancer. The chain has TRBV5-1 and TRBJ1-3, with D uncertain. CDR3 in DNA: TGCGCCAGCAGCTTGGATGGTTACACCATATATTTT. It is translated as CASSLDGYTIYF.